These 9 T cell receptor beta chains were all obtained from the same sample, sequenced in a study of beta chain features in type 1 diabetes. Expressed TCRB transcripts were sequenced because the entire RNA isolate underwent reverse transcription. Sequenced by immunoSEQ multiplex PCR; TCRdb stores in-frame clones only, minus some. The table includes hundreds of thousands of clones, 15% detected once. The specimen sequenced was naive CD4+ T cells from blood. The receptors were sampled from a man between 18 and 35 years old in good health.

This clone was seen more than once but under ten times. This rearrangement joins TRBV7-2 to TRBJ2-1; possible D gene TRBD2, 6 bases. V was pared by 5 bases and J by 3 bases, with 20 bases between. CDR1 and CDR2 (germline): SGHTA, FQGNSA. The CDR3 is 17 amino acids. This chain's CDR3 is CASSKKWWDSVYNEQFF. The CDR3 nucleotides read TGTGCCAGCAGCAAGAAGTGGTGGGACTCGGTCTACAATGAGCAGTTCTTC.

This clone showed up just a few times. This rearrangement joins TRBV7-2 to TRBJ2-7; 13 nucleotides match TRBD2. Germline CDR1 SGHTA, CDR2 FQGNSA. With 3 bases clipped from V and 5 bases from J, the junction kept 7 bases outside the gene matches. CDR3 size: 16 residues. The DNA for the CDR3 is TGTGCCAGCAGCTTGGGACAGGGACTAGCGGGAAACGAGCAGTACTTC. The encoded protein is CASSLGQGLAGNEQYF.

In its sample, this clone was seen once. The V call is TRBV7-3, the J call TRBJ1-2, with D maybe TRBD1 (5 bases). Germline V gene data show CDR1 as SGHTA and CDR2 as FQGTGA. V was cut by 4 bases and J by 8 bases, with 23 bases left in between. This CDR3 region has 16 residues. CDR3 sequence: CASSSKTRGLGYGYTF. The CDR3 nucleotides read TGTGCCAGCAGCTCCAAGACGAGGGGTCTAGGGTACGGCTACACCTTC.

This clone showed up just a few times. This chain uses TRBV6-5 with TRBJ1-1; D is ambiguous. Per the germline V gene, CDR1 is MNHEY and CDR2 is SVGAGI. The CDR3 sequence is 15 residues long. V was cut by 8 bases and J by 7 bases, with 23 bases left in between. The CDR3 sequence is CASLPLLVRGGEAFF. The CDR3 nucleotides are TGTGCCAGCTTACCCCTCCTCGTCCGGGGAGGTGAAGCTTTCTTT.

The table lists this clone with a few counts. V gene TRBV14 combines with J gene TRBJ2-5; D may correspond to TRBD1 or TRBD2 (6 bases each). CDR1 is SGHDN and CDR2 is FVKESK in the germline V gene. The CDR3 runs to 14 residues. Trimming pared 0 bases from V and 6 bases from J, leaving 11 bases between. Written as DNA, the CDR3 is TGTGCCAGCAGCCAAGAGGTCGGGGGCCAGACCCAGTACTTC. Translated: CASSQEVGGQTQYF.

The chain is built from TRBV28 and TRBJ1-2; 8 bases are a match to TRBD1. This CDR3 has 14 amino acids. Germline CDR1 and CDR2: MDHEN and SYDVKM. V trimming: 3 bases; J trimming: 3 bases; junction bases outside the gene matches: 3. The CDR3 protein is CASSFYRGDYGYTF. CDR3 nucleotide sequence: TGTGCCAGCAGTTTTTACAGGGGGGACTATGGCTACACCTTC.

This chain links TRBV28 with TRBJ1-2, with 10 bases lining up with TRBD1. There are 13 residues in the CDR3. The V gene's germline CDR1 is MDHEN and CDR2 SYDVKM. V shed 10 bases, J shed 3 bases, and the junction held 5 bases outside the gene matches. In DNA, the CDR3 is TGTGCCATCTGGACAGGGGGGCACTATGGCTACACCTTC. Its translation is CAIWTGGHYGYTF.

The chain carries TRBV7-3 and TRBJ1-5; no definite D call. The V end was cut by 1 base, the J end by 11 bases, with 12 bases between. The CDR3 runs 13 residues. Germline CDR1 reads SGHTA; CDR2 reads FQGTGA. In DNA form, the CDR3 reads TGTGCCAGCAGCTTAAGGTGGGGATCGGCCCAGCATTTT. Its protein is CASSLRWGSAQHF.

This clone has more than one count but fewer than ten. For the CDR3, the DNA is TGTGCCAGCAGCTTACTGGACAGGGCTTCCTACGAGCAGTACTTC. It specifies CASSLLDRASYEQYF. The gene calls are TRBV7-2 and TRBJ2-7; 8 bases match TRBD1. The V gene's germline CDR1 is SGHTA and CDR2 FQGNSA. The CDR3 contains 15 residues. After removal of 2 bases from V and 1 base from J, the junction contained 4 bases not matched to a gene.